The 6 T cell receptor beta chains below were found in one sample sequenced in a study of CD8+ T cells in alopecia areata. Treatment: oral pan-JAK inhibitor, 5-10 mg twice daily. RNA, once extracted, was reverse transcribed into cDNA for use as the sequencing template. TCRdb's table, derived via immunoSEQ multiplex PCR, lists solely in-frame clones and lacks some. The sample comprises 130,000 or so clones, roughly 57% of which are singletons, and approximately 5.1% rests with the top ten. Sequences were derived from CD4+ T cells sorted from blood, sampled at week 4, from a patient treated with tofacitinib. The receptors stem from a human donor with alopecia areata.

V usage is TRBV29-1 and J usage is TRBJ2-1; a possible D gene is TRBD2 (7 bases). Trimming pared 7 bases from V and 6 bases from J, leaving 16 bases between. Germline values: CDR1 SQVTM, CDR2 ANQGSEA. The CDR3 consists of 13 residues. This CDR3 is CSAQGGGSNEQFF. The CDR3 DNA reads TGCAGCGCCCAAGGGGGAGGGAGCAATGAGCAGTTCTTC.

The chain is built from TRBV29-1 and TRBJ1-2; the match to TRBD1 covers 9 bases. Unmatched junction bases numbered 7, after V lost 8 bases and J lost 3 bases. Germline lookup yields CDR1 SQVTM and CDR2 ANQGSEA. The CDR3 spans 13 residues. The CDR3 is CSTTGGGHYGYTF. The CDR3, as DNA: TGCAGCACTACAGGGGGCGGACACTATGGCTACACCTTC.

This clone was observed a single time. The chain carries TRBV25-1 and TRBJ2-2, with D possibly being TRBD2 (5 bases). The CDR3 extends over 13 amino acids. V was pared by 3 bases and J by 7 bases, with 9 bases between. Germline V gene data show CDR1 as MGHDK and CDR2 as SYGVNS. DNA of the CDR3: TGTGCCAGCAGTGACCCGGGGATCGGGGAGCTGTTTTTT. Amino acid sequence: CASSDPGIGELFF.

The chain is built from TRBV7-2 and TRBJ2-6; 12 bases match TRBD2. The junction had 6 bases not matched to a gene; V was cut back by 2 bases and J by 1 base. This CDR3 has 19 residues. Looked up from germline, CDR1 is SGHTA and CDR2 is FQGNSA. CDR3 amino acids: CASSLRLAGGPSGANVLTF. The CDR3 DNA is TGTGCCAGCAGCTTAAGGCTAGCGGGGGGGCCATCTGGGGCCAACGTCCTGACTTTC.

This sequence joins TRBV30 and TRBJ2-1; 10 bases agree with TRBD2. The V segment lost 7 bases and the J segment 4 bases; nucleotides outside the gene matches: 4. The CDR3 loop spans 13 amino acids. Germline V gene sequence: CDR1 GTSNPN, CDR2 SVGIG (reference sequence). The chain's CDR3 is CALKLAGYNEQFF. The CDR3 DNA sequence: TGTGCCTTAAAACTAGCGGGGTACAATGAGCAGTTCTTC.

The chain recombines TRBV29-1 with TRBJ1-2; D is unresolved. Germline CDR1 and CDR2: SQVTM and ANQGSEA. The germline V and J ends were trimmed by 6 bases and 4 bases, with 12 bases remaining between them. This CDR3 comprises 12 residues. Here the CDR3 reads CSVLGRRYGYTF. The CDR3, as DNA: TGCAGCGTCCTCGGACGGCGCTATGGCTACACCTTC.